The next 13 T cell receptor beta chains were all read from a single sample in a study of human T cells and chemical hapten exposure. TCRdb used MiXCR to reprocess the RACE reads, holding one entry per CDR3 protein. The data contain 380,000 or so distinct CDR3 sequences, 5.5% of them singletons. Time point given: pre-sensitization, week 0. Treatment described: therapeutic diphenylcyclopropenone sensitization with weekly scalp DPC. Source: whole blood, taken in connection with sensitization to the hapten diphenylcyclopropenone (DPC). The receptor source for this set is a woman aged 18-30 years with alopecia areata. Some clones in this sample may be carry-over from other donors' samples.

The chain carries TRBV4-1 and TRBJ1-6; D is unclear. The germline CDR1 and CDR2 sequences are MGHRA and YSYEKL. The CDR3 is 14 residues long. V was trimmed by 1 base and J by 5 bases, leaving 6 bases between them. In DNA form, the CDR3 reads TGCGCCAGCAGCCAAGGCAGAAATAATTCACCCCTCCACTTT. Protein: CASSQGRNNSPLHF.

V gene TRBV15 combines with J gene TRBJ2-7, with D unclear. The length of the CDR3 is 13 residues. Trimming shortened V by 0 bases and J by 4 bases, and 7 bases separated the two germline ends. Germline V gives CDR1 LNHNV, CDR2 YYDKDF (reference sequence). CDR3: CATSRDMDYEQYF. In DNA form, the CDR3 reads TGTGCCACCAGCAGAGATATGGATTACGAGCAGTACTTC. Full variable domain (remainder filled in from reference TRBV15 and TRBJ2-7): DAMVIQNPRYQVTQFGKPVTLSCSQTLNHNVMYWYQQKSSQAPKLLFHYYDKDFNNEADTPDNFQSRRPNTSFCFLDIRSPGLGDTAMYLCATSRDMDYEQYFGPGTRLTVT.

This clonotype turned up a few times. The V call is TRBV15, the J call TRBJ1-1; D is ambiguous. V lost 8 bases, J lost 1 base, and 11 bases lay in between. Germline assignment: CDR1 LNHNV and CDR2 YYDKDF (reference sequence). CDR3 length: 13 amino acids. The CDR3 sequence is CATQDTENTEAFF. CDR3 sequence (DNA): TGTGCCACCCAAGACACTGAGAACACTGAAGCTTTCTTT.

The table lists this clonotype with a few counts. CDR3 in amino acids: CASSLDDRVGEQYF. CDR3 nucleotides: TGTGCCAGCAGCTTAGATGACAGGGTCGGCGAGCAGTACTTC. J is TRBJ2-7 and V is TRBV7-9; 7 bases line up with TRBD1. The germline V gene encodes CDR1 SEHNR and CDR2 FQNEAQ (reference sequence). The CDR3 totals 14 residues. The trim removed 1 base at V and 6 bases at J, leaving 6 bases unmatched.

This clonotype was seen a handful of times. The chain links TRBV7-3 to TRBJ2-7; D unresolved. V was clipped by 0 bases and J by 2 bases, with 8 bases between them. CDR3 length: 14 amino acids. Germline lookup yields CDR1 SGHTA and CDR2 FQGTGA. CDR3 sequence reads: CASSLTDGTYEQYF. For the CDR3, the DNA is TGTGCCAGCAGCTTAACAGACGGAACCTACGAGCAGTACTTC. Filled out from reference TRBV7-3 and TRBJ2-7, the complete variable domain reads GAGVSQTPSNKVTEKGKYVELRCDPISGHTALYWYRQSLGQGPEFLIYFQGTGAADDSGLPNDRFFAVRPEGSVSTLKIQRTERGDSAVYLCASSLTDGTYEQYFGPGTRLTVT.

This chain links TRBV28 with TRBJ1-2; weak D call: TRBD1 (5 bases). Germline values: CDR1 MDHEN, CDR2 SYDVKM. This CDR3 comprises 12 residues. Trimming removed 8 bases from V and 6 bases from J, with 13 bases in between. CDR3 loop: CASGETAHGYTF. The CDR3 region has the DNA TGTGCCAGCGGGGAGACAGCCCATGGCTACACCTTC.

This clonotype was observed many times. V usage is TRBV6-2 or TRBV6-3 and J usage is TRBJ1-5; TRBD1 is a possible D gene (5 bases). Germline V gene data show CDR1 as MNHEY and CDR2 as SVGEGT. This CDR3 region has 14 residues. V dropped 5 bases and J dropped 6 bases, with 14 bases sitting between them. CDR3 sequence: CASSPGNLFQPQHF. As DNA, the CDR3 is TGTGCCAGCAGTCCAGGGAATCTATTTCAGCCCCAGCATTTT.

This clonotype has at least ten counts. This chain joins TRBV21-1 and TRBJ1-3; the table's D call, TRBD1, has no DNA check behind it. TRBV21-1 is a recognized pseudogene. The CDR3 contains 14 residues. Written as DNA, the CDR3 is TGTGCCAGCAGCAAAGGGACAGGGAGAAACACCATATATTTT. Protein: CASSKGTGRNTIYF.

This clonotype has more than one count but fewer than ten. Here the CDR3 DNA reads TGTGCCAGCAGTTTAAGCAGCAGTGGCACTGAAGCTTTCTTT. Encoded protein: CASSLSSSGTEAFF. This chain links TRBV12-3 or TRBV12-4 with TRBJ1-1; D not certain. There are 14 residues in the CDR3. The V end lost 2 bases, the J end lost 4 bases, and 11 bases lay between the germline ends.

This clonotype appeared many times. This rearrangement joins TRBV10-3 to TRBJ1-5; D is uncertain. V was clipped by 1 base and J by 0 bases, with 7 bases between them. Looked up from germline, CDR1 is ENHRY and CDR2 is SYGVKD. CDR3 length: 15 amino acids. CDR3 amino acids: CAISEYPNSNQPQHF. The CDR3 nucleotides read TGTGCCATCAGTGAGTACCCAAATAGCAATCAGCCCCAGCATTTT.

Concerning this clonotype: A junction end diverges from the germline sequence, so it may reflect a read error. V gene TRBV3-1 combines with J gene TRBJ1-1; D call uncertain. This CDR3 has 13 amino acids. The germline V gene encodes CDR1 LGHDT and CDR2 YNNKEL (reference sequence). The CDR3 reads CVSSRTVNTEAFF. Here the CDR3 DNA reads TGTGTCAGCAGCCGGACGGTGAACACTGAAGCTTTCTTT.

This clonotype came up a few times. This chain connects TRBV4-1 to TRBJ1-4; D remains unclear. V was pared by 1 base and J by 10 bases, with 16 bases between. The germline V gene has CDR1 MGHRA and CDR2 YSYEKL. The CDR3 runs 15 residues. The CDR3 loop reads CASSQVVVSEAKLFF. CDR3 nucleotides: TGCGCCAGCAGCCAAGTTGTCGTAAGCGAGGCAAAACTGTTTTTT.

The gene calls are TRBV5-5 and TRBJ2-2; maybe TRBD1 (6 bases). The CDR3 runs 16 residues. Trimming pared 0 bases from V and 3 bases from J, leaving 12 bases between. Per germline, CDR1 SGHKS and CDR2 YYEKEE (reference sequence). CDR3 sequence: CASSLEGGRYTGELFF. CDR3 sequence (DNA): TGTGCCAGCAGCTTGGAAGGGGGAAGGTACACCGGGGAGCTGTTTTTT. Complete variable domain (other parts from reference TRBV5-5 and TRBJ2-2): DAGVTQSPTHLIKTRGQQVTLRCSPISGHKSVSWYQQVLGQGPQFIFQYYEKEERGRGNFPDRFSARQFPNYSSELNVNALLLGDSALYLCASSLEGGRYTGELFFGEGSRLTVL.